The 23 T cell receptor beta chains in this list originate from one sample, sequenced in a study of T cells in tumors after PD-1 blockade. Data came from immunoSEQ multiplex PCR; TCRdb stores just in-frame clones and leaves some out. The table shows 4,000 or so clones, with about three fifths occurring only once. Here the sequenced sample was tumor tissue, taken after anti-PD-1 treatment. The source of these receptors is a human donor with cutaneous squamous cell carcinoma.

The rearrangement uses TRBV5-1 and TRBJ2-5; TRBD1 agrees at 9 bases. V lost 4 bases to trimming and J lost 3 bases; unmatched junction nucleotides: 7. From germline, CDR1 is SGHRS and CDR2 YFSETQ. The CDR3 is 15 residues long. CDR3 residues: CASSIGQGPKETQYF. CDR3 bases: TGCGCCAGCAGCATCGGACAGGGGCCAAAAGAGACCCAGTACTTC.

This clone occurred a few times. The chain uses TRBV28 and TRBJ1-1, with 9 bases aligning to TRBD1. The CDR3 has 15 residues. CDR1 and CDR2 from the germline V gene are MDHEN and SYDVKM. The trim removed 8 bases at V and 0 bases at J, leaving 7 bases unmatched. The CDR3 protein is CASAVGTGMNTEAFF. The CDR3, as DNA: TGTGCCAGCGCTGTGGGGACAGGGATGAACACTGAAGCTTTCTTT.

This clone was recorded only once. The chain links TRBV5-4 to TRBJ2-3, with D perhaps matching TRBD2 (5 bases). V lost 2 bases and J lost 4, with 14 bases in between. The germline V gene encodes CDR1 SGHNT and CDR2 YYREEE (reference sequence). This CDR3 spans 15 amino acids. DNA for the CDR3: TGTGCCAGCAGCTTCGGTCTAGCTTCATCAGATACGCAGTATTTT. It codes for CASSFGLASSDTQYF.

The rearrangement links TRBV18 to TRBJ1-1, with D uncertain. V was trimmed by 2 bases and J by 2 bases, leaving 6 bases between them. This CDR3 is 13 amino acids long. The germline V gene encodes CDR1 KGHSH and CDR2 LQKENI. The CDR3 spells CASSPNGNTEAFF. CDR3 sequence (DNA): TGTGCCAGCTCACCAAACGGAAACACTGAAGCTTTCTTT.

A note on this clone: This sample includes further DNA sequences coding for the same CDR3. The rearrangement uses TRBV2 and TRBJ1-1; D remains ambiguous. The V end was cut by 3 bases, the J end by 8 bases, with 4 bases between. This CDR3 is 10 amino acids long. In germline, CDR1 is SNHLY, CDR2 FYNNEI. CDR3 sequence: CASSDVEAFF. The CDR3 DNA reads as TGTGCCAGCAGTGACGTAGAAGCTTTCTTT.

The V gene is TRBV6-5, the J gene TRBJ1-1; no clear D gene. Germline lookup yields CDR1 MNHEY and CDR2 SVGAGI. This CDR3 region has 13 residues. The V end was cut by 10 bases, the J end by 0 bases, with 12 bases between. The CDR3 DNA sequence: TGTGCCACCTCCGACCTTGTGAACACTGAAGCTTTCTTT. This sequence encodes CATSDLVNTEAFF.

The rearrangement joins TRBV6-4 to TRBJ2-2; D is unclear. Germline loops: CDR1 MRHNA, CDR2 SNTAGT. The CDR3 sequence is 13 residues long. V lost 7 bases, J lost 4 bases, and 10 bases lay in between. This CDR3 is CASMSASTGELFF. CDR3 nucleotide sequence: TGTGCCAGCATGAGCGCGAGCACCGGGGAGCTGTTTTTT.

The rearrangement links TRBV6-6 to TRBJ2-7; 9 nucleotides align to TRBD1. Trimming at V came to 6 bases and at J to 0 bases, leaving 9 bases not matched to a gene. This CDR3 comprises 16 residues. The V gene's germline CDR1 is MNHNY and CDR2 SVGAGI (reference sequence). In DNA form, the CDR3 reads TGTGCCAGCAGCCCGGACAGGGGTCGAAGCTCCTACGAGCAGTACTTC. It is translated as CASSPDRGRSSYEQYF.

The chain links TRBV5-6 to TRBJ2-7; tentatively, D is TRBD1 (6 bases). The ends were cut back, 2 bases at V and 3 bases at J, with 12 bases in the middle. The length of the CDR3 is 14 residues. Germline CDR1 reads SGHDT; CDR2 reads YYEEEE. CDR3 sequence (DNA): TGTGCCAGCAGCTTTATGGGGGCCAACTACGAGCAGTACTTC. As protein: CASSFMGANYEQYF.

V and J are TRBV7-9 and TRBJ1-1; D is perhaps TRBD1 (5 bases). CDR3 length equals 12 residues. CDR1 and CDR2 from the germline V gene are SEHNR and FQNEAQ (reference sequence). The ends were cut back, 8 bases at V and 3 bases at J, with 10 bases in the middle. The CDR3 region is CASGRGDTEAFF. CDR3 nucleotide sequence: TGTGCCAGCGGGAGGGGTGACACTGAAGCTTTCTTT.

This clone showed up just a few times. The V and J genes are TRBV6-4 and TRBJ2-3; 13 positions match TRBD2. CDR3 length equals 15 residues. V lost 6 bases and J lost 4; bases outside the gene matches: 4. Per germline, CDR1 MRHNA and CDR2 SNTAGT. CDR3 protein: CASRGTSGAADTQYF. CDR3 coding DNA: TGTGCCAGCAGAGGGACTAGCGGGGCGGCAGATACGCAGTATTTT.

The V gene is TRBV7-9, the J gene TRBJ2-1; D possibly corresponds to TRBD2 (6 bases). This CDR3 comprises 13 residues. The ends were cut back, 5 bases at V and 4 bases at J, with 9 bases in the middle. The germline V gene has CDR1 SEHNR and CDR2 FQNEAQ (reference sequence). The CDR3 region is CASSPGTYNEQFF. DNA of the CDR3: TGTGCCAGCAGCCCCGGGACTTACAATGAGCAGTTCTTC.

CDR3 sequence: CASSLDQSGSSYNEQFF. DNA of the CDR3: TGTGCCAGCAGCTTAGATCAAAGCGGGAGCTCCTACAATGAGCAGTTCTTC. The gene calls are TRBV11-3 and TRBJ2-1, with 8 bases that match TRBD2. In germline, CDR1 is SGHNT, CDR2 YENEEA. This CDR3 contains 17 residues. Losses at the gene ends were 0 bases for V and 0 bases for J; bases not matched to a gene: 4.

This clone appeared once. The chain carries TRBV29-1 and TRBJ1-1; D gene uncertain. The CDR3 is 11 amino acids. The V gene lost 4 bases and the J gene lost 1 base, with 4 bases spanning the gap. Germline values: CDR1 SQVTM, CDR2 ANQGSEA. CDR3: CSVAKNTEAFF. Here the CDR3 DNA reads TGCAGCGTTGCTAAGAACACTGAAGCTTTCTTT.

The chain couples TRBV7-9 to TRBJ2-7; no clear D. The CDR3 is 15 residues long. Per the germline V gene, CDR1 is SEHNR and CDR2 is FQNEAQ (reference sequence). V lost 4 bases and J 3 bases, leaving 16 bases between the germline ends. The CDR3 DNA is TGTGCCAGCAGCTCCATCATGGGTATCCGCTACGAGCAGTACTTC. Amino acids: CASSSIMGIRYEQYF. The full variable domain, completed using reference TRBV7-9 and TRBJ2-7, is DTGVSQNPRHKITKRGQNVTFRCDPISEHNRLYWYRQTLGQGPEFLTYFQNEAQLEKSRLLSDRFSAERPKGSFSTLEIQRTEQGDSAMYLCASSSIMGIRYEQYFGPGTRLTVT.

The J gene is TRBJ1-2, the V gene TRBV5-4; TRBD1 matches at 8 bases. V shed 4 bases, J shed 3 bases, and the junction held 8 bases outside the gene matches. The V gene's germline CDR1 is SGHNT and CDR2 YYREEE (reference sequence). The CDR3 loop spans 15 amino acids. The CDR3 protein is CASSPLTGAHYGYTF. CDR3 nucleotides: TGTGCCAGCAGCCCTCTGACAGGGGCACACTATGGCTACACCTTC.

V usage is TRBV3-1 (or the pseudogene TRBV3-2) and J usage is TRBJ2-3; 7 nucleotides match TRBD1. The CDR3 runs 15 residues. V lost 4 bases and J lost 1; bases outside the gene matches: 5. Germline V gene lookup returns CDR1 LGHDT and CDR2 YNNKEL (reference sequence). CDR3 region: CASSRPGQGTDTQYF. CDR3 DNA sequence: TGTGCCAGCAGCCGACCTGGACAGGGCACAGATACGCAGTATTTT.

The V gene is TRBV27, the J gene TRBJ2-1, with a weak D call TRBD1 (5 bases). This CDR3 has 19 residues. Germline V lookup: CDR1 MNHEY, CDR2 SMNVEV (reference sequence). Deletions cut 2 bases from V and 0 bases from J, with 20 bases between. The CDR3 DNA follows: TGTGCCAGCAGTTTAAGGGGATCCAGGGTGGTTAGCTCCTACAATGAGCAGTTCTTC. Translation: CASSLRGSRVVSSYNEQFF.

This chain joins TRBV7-9 and TRBJ2-5; D is ambiguous. The V end lost 5 bases, the J end lost 4 bases, and 20 bases lay between the germline ends. Germline V CDR1 and CDR2: SEHNR, FQNEAQ (reference sequence). This CDR3 contains 16 residues. The CDR3, as DNA: TGTGCCAGCAGCCCCACTTCATCCGTGGGTGGAGAGACCCAGTACTTC. Protein: CASSPTSSVGGETQYF.

This chain uses TRBV5-1 with TRBJ2-7; D call uncertain. CDR1 is SGHRS and CDR2 is YFSETQ in the germline V gene. Trimming shortened V by 2 bases and J by 5 bases, and 8 bases separated the two germline ends. CDR3 size: 12 residues. The CDR3: CASSFFWDEQYF. DNA of the CDR3: TGCGCCAGCAGCTTTTTTTGGGACGAGCAGTACTTC. Combining the CDR3 with reference TRBV5-1 and TRBJ2-7 gives the whole variable domain KAGVTQTPRYLIKTRGQQVTLSCSPISGHRSVSWYQQTPGQGLQFLFEYFSETQRNKGNFPGRFSGRQFSNSRSEMNVSTLELGDSALYLCASSFFWDEQYFGPGTRLTVT.

The chain carries TRBV5-1 and TRBJ2-7; D may correspond to TRBD1 or TRBD2 (5 bases each). Germline CDR1 is SGHRS and CDR2 is YFSETQ. CDR3 length equals 15 residues. Deletions cut 2 bases from V and 0 bases from J, with 12 bases between. CDR3 sequence (DNA): TGCGCCAGCAGCTTTTCGGCAGGGAGCTCCTACGAGCAGTACTTC. Its translation: CASSFSAGSSYEQYF.

J is TRBJ2-1 and V is TRBV18; 10 bases are shared with TRBD2. The CDR3 is 17 residues long. CDR1 and CDR2 from the germline V gene are KGHSH and LQKENI. Trimming took 1 base from V and 8 from J; bases not matched to a gene: 11. The CDR3 region is CASSPLKRGGSLDEQFF. The CDR3 DNA follows: TGTGCCAGCTCACCACTCAAGCGGGGGGGTTCACTGGATGAGCAGTTCTTC.

Regarding this clone: Distinct nucleotide sequences in the sample also encode this CDR3. The chain combines TRBV7-6 with TRBJ2-3, with a weak D call TRBD2 (6 bases). The ends were cut back, 1 base at V and 6 bases at J, with 11 bases in the middle. Germline CDR1 and CDR2: SGHVS and FNYEAQ. There are 14 residues in the CDR3. The CDR3 protein is CASSLGGDRDTQYF. CDR3 bases: TGTGCCAGCAGCTTAGGGGGGGACCGCGATACGCAGTATTTT.